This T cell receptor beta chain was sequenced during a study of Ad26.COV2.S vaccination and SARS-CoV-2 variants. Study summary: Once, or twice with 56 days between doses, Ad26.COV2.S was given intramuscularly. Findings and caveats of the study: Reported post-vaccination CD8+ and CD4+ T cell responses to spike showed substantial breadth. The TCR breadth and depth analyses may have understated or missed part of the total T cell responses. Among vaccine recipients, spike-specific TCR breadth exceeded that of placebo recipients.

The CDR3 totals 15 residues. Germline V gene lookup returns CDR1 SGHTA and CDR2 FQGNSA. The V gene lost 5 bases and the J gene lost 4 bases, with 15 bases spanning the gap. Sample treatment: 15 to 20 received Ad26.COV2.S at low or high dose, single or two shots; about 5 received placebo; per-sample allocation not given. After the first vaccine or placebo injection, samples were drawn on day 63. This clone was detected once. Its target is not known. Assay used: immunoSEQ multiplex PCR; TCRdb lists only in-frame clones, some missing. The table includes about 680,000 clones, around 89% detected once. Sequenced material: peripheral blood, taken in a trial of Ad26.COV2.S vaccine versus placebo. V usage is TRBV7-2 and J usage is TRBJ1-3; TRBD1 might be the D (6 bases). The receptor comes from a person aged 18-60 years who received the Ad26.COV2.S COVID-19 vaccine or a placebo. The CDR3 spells CASSPDRRLGNTIYF. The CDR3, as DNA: TGTGCCAGCAGCCCAGACAGGCGCCTGGGAAACACCATATATTTT.